These T cell receptor beta chains were read from a single sample in a study of CD4 T cells in relation to SARS-CoV-2 and coronaviruses. Antigen specificity for these receptors is unknown. The method was immunoSEQ multiplex PCR; TCRdb's version includes in-frame clones alone and lacks a portion of them. The top ten hold 30% of the sample, which has 18,000 or so clones, about four fifths seen once. Sequenced sample: CD4+ T cells from PBMCs, cultured in vitro. The source is a human donor in good health. The CDR3 runs from the conserved cysteine through the conserved F or W. The D gene is left open where the match is weak. Clone size is stated in some rows and not others, as once, few, many or a class when expanded.

D,size,V,J,DNA,CDR3
.,few,TRBV5-1,TRBJ2-5,TGCGCCAGCAGCTTGGCGGGATTCCAAGAGACCCAGTACTTC,CASSLAGFQETQYF
.,.,TRBV28,TRBJ2-1,TGTGCCAGCAGTCAAACGGGACAAGGACGTCACAATGAGCAGTTCTTC,CASSQTGQGRHNEQFF
.,.,TRBV27,TRBJ1-4,TGTGCCAGCAGTTTACAGGCTGTTAATGAAAAACTGTTTTTT,CASSLQAVNEKLFF
.,.,TRBV24-1,TRBJ1-3,TGTGCCACCGGCGGGACTGGAAACACCATATATTTT,CATGGTGNTIYF
TRBD1,few,TRBV29-1,TRBJ1-5,TGCAGCGCGGGGACAGGGGGCCAGCCCCAGCATTTT,CSAGTGGQPQHF
.,.,TRBV5-6,TRBJ2-7,TGTGCCAGCGGACCAGGGACAAGGGAAGGCGAGCAGTACTTC,CASGPGTREGEQYF
.,few,TRBV3-1/TRBV3-2,TRBJ1-3,TGTGCCAGCGGAGAGCCCTCAAACACCATATATTTT,CASGEPSNTIYF
TRBD1,.,TRBV19,TRBJ2-7,TGTGCCAGTAGTATAAAGGGACAGGGGGATCACGAGCAGTACTTC,CASSIKGQGDHEQYF
.,few,TRBV30,TRBJ1-5,TGTGCCTGGAGCAACCTTAGGGCGCAGCCCCAGCATTTT,CAWSNLRAQPQHF
.,.,TRBV24-1,TRBJ1-5,TGTGCCACCAGTGGCGGAGCAGGCAATCAGCCCCAGCATTTT,CATSGGAGNQPQHF
.,.,TRBV9,TRBJ1-2,TGTGCCAGCAGCGTACTCCCCGGGGACGGTTACCGCTACACCTTC,CASSVLPGDGYRYTF
.,once,TRBV4-2,TRBJ2-3,TGTGCCAGCACCACCAATTTAGTGGGAAGCACAGATACGCAGTATTTT,CASTTNLVGSTDTQYF
TRBD1,.,TRBV11-2,TRBJ1-4,TGTGCCAGCAGCGCTTACAGGGGGCAGTCGGCTAATGAAAAACTGTTTTTT,CASSAYRGQSANEKLFF
.,few,TRBV27,TRBJ2-2,TGTGCCAGCAGTTTATGGCAGGACCCTCTTAACACCGGGGAGCTGTTTTTT,CASSLWQDPLNTGELFF
TRBD1,.,TRBV19,TRBJ2-3,TGTGCCAGTAGTTTTGGACAGGGGGCCACAGATACGCAGTATTTT,CASSFGQGATDTQYF
.,few,TRBV7-2,TRBJ2-2,TGTGCCAGCAGTTCCAACTCCCCCGGGGAGCTGTTTTTT,CASSSNSPGELFF
.,.,TRBV12-3/TRBV12-4,TRBJ1-2,TGTGCCAGCAGCAAGCAGGGCCTCGGTGGCTACACCTTC,CASSKQGLGGYTF
TRBD1,.,TRBV27,TRBJ1-6,TGTGCCAGCAGTTTAGGAGGGACAGGGCTTAATTCACCCCTCCACTTT,CASSLGGTGLNSPLHF
.,.,TRBV9,TRBJ2-1,TGTGCCAGCAGCGTACTAGGAAGGTCCTACAATGAGCAGTTCTTC,CASSVLGRSYNEQFF
.,few,TRBV27,TRBJ1-6,TGTGCCAGCAGTTTATATCTCAAGTTGGGCTCACCCCTCCACTTT,CASSLYLKLGSPLHF
.,.,TRBV6-5,TRBJ2-1,TGTGCCAGCAGTTACGGCCCCAGGGTGTTCAATGAGCAGTTCTTC,CASSYGPRVFNEQFF
TRBD2,.,TRBV7-3,TRBJ2-1,TGTGCCAGCAGCGGACAGGGACTAGCGGGAGTGGAGCAGTTCTTC,CASSGQGLAGVEQFF
TRBD2,.,TRBV7-2,TRBJ2-1,TGTGCCAGCAGCTTCACCGGGACTAGCCCCTACAATGAGCAGTTCTTC,CASSFTGTSPYNEQFF
.,.,TRBV20-1,TRBJ2-5,TGCAGTGCTAGTAACCTGGCTAGCGCCCAAGAGACCCAGTACTTC,CSASNLASAQETQYF
TRBD1,.,TRBV18,TRBJ1-2,TGTGCCAGCTCACCTGGCGGGGGCAGGGGGCAAGGCTACACCTTC,CASSPGGGRGQGYTF
TRBD2,.,TRBV5-6,TRBJ2-3,TGTGCCAGCAGCTTGCCCGGACTAGTTGGAGATACGCAGTATTTT,CASSLPGLVGDTQYF
.,.,TRBV28,TRBJ2-1,TGTGCCAGCGGTCCCTCTAGGAACAATGAGCAGTTCTTC,CASGPSRNNEQFF
TRBD2,few,TRBV3-1/TRBV3-2,TRBJ2-7,TGTGCCAGCAGCCCCGGACTAGCTCGCTGGGAGGAGCAGTACTTC,CASSPGLARWEEQYF
.,.,TRBV9,TRBJ2-3,TGTGCCAGCAGCGTAACAGGAAGCACAGATACGCAGTATTTT,CASSVTGSTDTQYF
TRBD1,.,TRBV29-1,TRBJ1-4,TGCAGCGTTGCACAGGGGGTGACGGCTAATGAAAAACTGTTTTTT,CSVAQGVTANEKLFF
.,.,TRBV10-3,TRBJ1-3,TGTGCCATCACGGGTAACTCTGGAAACACCATATATTTT,CAITGNSGNTIYF
.,.,TRBV6-5,TRBJ2-3,TGTGCCAGCAGTCGGGGCGGGAACACGCAGTATTTT,CASSRGGNTQYF
.,.,TRBV7-9,TRBJ2-7,TGTGCCAGCAGCTTATTTTCAGACCTCTACGAGCAGTACTTC,CASSLFSDLYEQYF
.,.,TRBV2,TRBJ1-5,TGTGCCAGCAGAGGGTGGCAGGGGAATCAGCCCCAGCATTTT,CASRGWQGNQPQHF
TRBD2,.,TRBV7-3,TRBJ2-5,TGTGCCAGCAGCCTGACTAGCGAACAAGAGACCCAGTACTTC,CASSLTSEQETQYF
.,.,TRBV6-5,TRBJ1-2,TGTGCCAGCAGTTACTCTACAGGGACTTATGGCTACACCTTC,CASSYSTGTYGYTF
TRBD2,.,TRBV15,TRBJ2-1,TGTGCCACCAGCAGAGATCATGCTAGCGGGAGCCGGGGTGAGCAGTTCTTC,CATSRDHASGSRGEQFF
TRBD1,.,TRBV6-5,TRBJ1-2,TGTGCCAGCAGCGGGCGGACAGGGGGCGCGTTACTCTCCTTC,CASSGRTGGALLSF
.,.,TRBV5-1,TRBJ2-6,TGCGCCAGCAGGCCCCTTACGGAAACCGGCTCTGGGGCCAACGTCCTGACTTTC,CASRPLTETGSGANVLTF
TRBD1,.,TRBV18,TRBJ1-2,TGTGCCAGCTCACCCGGACAGGAGGTGGGAGGCTACACCTTC,CASSPGQEVGGYTF
.,.,TRBV3-1/TRBV3-2,TRBJ1-1,TGTGCCAGCAGCCAAGATGTAGCCACCGGGTACACTGAAGCTTTCTTT,CASSQDVATGYTEAFF
TRBD2,few,TRBV19,TRBJ2-7,TGTGCCAGTAGCCTAGCCTGGAGCGGGGCCTTCTACGAGCAGTACTTC,CASSLAWSGAFYEQYF
.,.,TRBV4-1,TRBJ1-1,TGCGCCAGCAGCCAGCACTTCTCCCCACCTTTAGCTTTCTTT,CASSQHFSPPLAFF
.,few,TRBV10-3,TRBJ1-1,TGTGCCATCATGAGGGGAGAGGGCACTGAAGCTTTCTTT,CAIMRGEGTEAFF
.,.,TRBV18,TRBJ2-1,TGTGCCAGCTCACCAGAACTCTTGGGCGCCTACAATGAGCAGTTCTTC,CASSPELLGAYNEQFF